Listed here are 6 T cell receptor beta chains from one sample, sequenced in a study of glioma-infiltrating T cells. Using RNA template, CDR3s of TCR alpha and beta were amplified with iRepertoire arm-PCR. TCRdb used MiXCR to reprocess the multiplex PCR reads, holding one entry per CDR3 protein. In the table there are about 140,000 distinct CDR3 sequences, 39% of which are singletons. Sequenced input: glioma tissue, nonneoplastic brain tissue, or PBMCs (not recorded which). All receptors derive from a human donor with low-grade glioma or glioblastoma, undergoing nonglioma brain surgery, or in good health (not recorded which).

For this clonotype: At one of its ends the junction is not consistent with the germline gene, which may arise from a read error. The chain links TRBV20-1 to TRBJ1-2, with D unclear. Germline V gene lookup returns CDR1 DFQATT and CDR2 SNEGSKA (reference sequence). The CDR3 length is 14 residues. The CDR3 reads CSASAGSSNYCYTF. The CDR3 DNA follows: TGCAGTGCTAGCGCAGGTTCATCTAACTATTGCTACACCTTC.

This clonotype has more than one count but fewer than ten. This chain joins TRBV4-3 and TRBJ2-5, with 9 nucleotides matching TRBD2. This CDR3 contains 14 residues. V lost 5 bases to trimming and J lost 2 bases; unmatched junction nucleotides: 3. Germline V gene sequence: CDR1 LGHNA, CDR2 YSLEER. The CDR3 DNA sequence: TGCGCCAGCAGCAATAGCGGGGGTCAAGAGACCCAGTACTTC. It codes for CASSNSGGQETQYF.

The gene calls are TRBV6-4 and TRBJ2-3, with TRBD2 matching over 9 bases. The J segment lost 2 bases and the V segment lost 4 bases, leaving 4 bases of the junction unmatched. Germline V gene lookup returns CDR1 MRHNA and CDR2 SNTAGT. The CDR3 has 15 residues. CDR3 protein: CASSATSGHTDTQYF. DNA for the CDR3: TGTGCCAGCAGTGCGACTAGCGGACACACAGATACGCAGTATTTT.

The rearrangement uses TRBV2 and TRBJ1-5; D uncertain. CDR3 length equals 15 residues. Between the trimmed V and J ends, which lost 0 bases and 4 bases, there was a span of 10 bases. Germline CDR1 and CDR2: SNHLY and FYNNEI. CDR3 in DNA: TGTGCCAGCAGTGAAGCGCTTTCGCCGAATCAGCCCCAGCATTTT. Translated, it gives CASSEALSPNQPQHF.

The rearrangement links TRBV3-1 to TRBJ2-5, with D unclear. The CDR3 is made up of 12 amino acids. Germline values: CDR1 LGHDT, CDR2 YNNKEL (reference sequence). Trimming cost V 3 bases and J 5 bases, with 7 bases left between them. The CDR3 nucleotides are TGTGCCAGCAGCCATCTGAGGGAGACCCAGTACTTC. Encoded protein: CASSHLRETQYF.

Written as DNA, the CDR3 is TGCAGTGCTATTAAGGGCCTTAGGGGCCCAGAGACCCAGTACTTC. This codes for CSAIKGLRGPETQYF. The chain has TRBV20-1 and TRBJ2-5; a weak D match, TRBD1 (5 bases). V was clipped by 4 bases and J by 4 bases, with 19 bases between them. Per the germline V gene, CDR1 is DFQATT and CDR2 is SNEGSKA (reference sequence). This CDR3 contains 15 residues.